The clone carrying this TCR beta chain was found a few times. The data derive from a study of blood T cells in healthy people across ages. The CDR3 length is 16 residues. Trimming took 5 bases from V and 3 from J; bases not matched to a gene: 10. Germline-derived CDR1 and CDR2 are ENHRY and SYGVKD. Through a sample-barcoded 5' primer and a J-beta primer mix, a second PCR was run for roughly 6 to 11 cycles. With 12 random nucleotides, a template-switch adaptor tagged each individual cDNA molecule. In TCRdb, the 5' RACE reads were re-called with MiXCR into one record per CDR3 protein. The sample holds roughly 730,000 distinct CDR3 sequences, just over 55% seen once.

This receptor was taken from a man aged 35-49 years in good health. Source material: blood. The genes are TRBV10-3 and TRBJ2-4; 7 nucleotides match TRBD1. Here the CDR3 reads CAISKGQILVKNIQYF. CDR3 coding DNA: TGTGCCATCAGTAAGGGACAGATCCTAGTCAAAAACATTCAGTACTTC.